This T cell receptor (beta chain) was documented in a study of shared clonotypes between healthy human individuals (dated by TCRdb to 2018 to 2021). With regard to the full study: A few men and two women, aged 18 to 49 years, made up the cohort. Per donor, three plates each were used for CD4 naive and CD4 memory, two for CD8 naive, and one for CD8 memory. To estimate repertoire size and how much clonotype sharing occurs between individuals, the study deeply sequenced the blood TCR repertoires of 4 to 6 healthy adults. Leukapheresis yielded between about 0.9 and 9 billion PBMCs per donor. Different laboratories and diverse techniques were used to prepare libraries and sequence TCR repertoires, to increase sequencing depth and limit assay-specific biases. The research as a whole found: The small number of donors limited the genetic and exposure-history diversity represented. Rarefaction of sorted-subset datasets indicated incomplete sequencing despite the large sequencing depth. Compared with non-shared clonotypes, the clonotypes found in all four sorted-subset donors had higher generation probabilities. Sampling was restricted to blood, and TCR repertoires in tissues likely differ from the TCR repertoires found in blood. Pairwise subsampling indicated that sequencing depth was expected to affect the degree of clonotype sharing among donors. Across a handful of donors, approximately 4.6% of naive CD4, 3% to 3.5% of naive CD8, approximately 2.5% of memory CD4, and 0.3% to 0.45% of memory CD8 clonotypes were shared. Estimated clonotype richness was generally larger for naive than for memory subsets.

Using the deep immunoSEQ assay, TCR CDR3 regions were amplified from genomic DNA by multiplex PCR. Genomic DNA extracted from each cell subset was distributed evenly over all wells of several immunoSEQ 96-well plates, and each plate served as one replicate. For sorted subsets, about 200 ng genomic DNA, equal to about 30,000 T cell genomes, was loaded into each replicate PCR. The purified libraries were quantified using a Qubit 3.0 fluorometer, sized with a Bioanalyzer 2100, and then quantified again using the KAPA Library Quantification kit. Every immunoSEQ 96-well plate was sequenced on a separate single-read 150-cycle Illumina NextSeq 550 flow cell. The study's own analysis went as follows. The immunoSEQ output contained only junctional sequences without quality scores, so filtering could not match that applied to full-length reads. To assign V/J genes and CDR3, sequences were annotated using PyIR, a Python wrapper for IgBLAST v1.9, with IMGT germline references. Any read was removed if the V/J assignment was weak (E-value above 1e-6), the CDR3 was missing, or the read contained stop codons, out-of-frame junctions, or ambiguous translated residues. V3J clonotypes were defined by identical inferred V gene, J gene, and CDR3 amino acid sequence. Percentage overlap between repertoires was calculated by dividing the number of shared unique clonotypes by the size of the smaller repertoire. Three approaches were used to assess repertoire richness: RTK rarefaction, the Chao1 estimator, and Recon v2.1 estimates of unobserved clonotypes. OLGA was used to compute generation probabilities for all TCRbeta clonotypes that the gDNA method yielded from a handful of donors. TCRdb mirrors the immuneACCESS table, restricted to in-frame sequences. Some clones are absent from its copies; in checked studies, under half trace to an unresolved V gene, and the reason for the others is unknown. That table furnishes V, J and clone size, whereas the DNA furnished D and trimming. Counted in this sample were a few million clones; more than 90% of them appeared once. In total, the top ten clones hold roughly 0.15% of the sample.

As encoded in the germline V gene (reference sequence), CDR1 is WNHNN while CDR2 is SYGVQD. From the cysteine up to the phenylalanine, the CDR3 has a length of 17 residues. The CDR3 DNA has 51 bases and is translated from base 1. At the junction V is shortened by 4 bases and J by 0 bases; bases outside the gene matches: 3. The donors were healthy, HIV-negative adults with no recently reported acute infections or vaccinations. All donors were Caucasian adults living in Nashville, Tennessee, USA. CD4+ T cells were enriched through magnetic negative selection, after which naive cells were positively selected on CD45RA and the remaining negative fraction served as the memory subset. Blood was obtained by leukapheresis, after which PBMCs were separated by Ficoll-Histopaque density gradient centrifugation and cryopreserved in liquid nitrogen vapor phase. Analytical flow cytometry was used to check the purity and quantity of each magnetically sorted T cell population. Each sorted fraction had its genomic DNA isolated and then quantified by UV absorbance on a Nanodrop 2000c.

This clone was observed once. No antigen is known for it. No quality values exist for individual bases; no much larger clone is one base distant. The TCR was taken from a man younger than 35 in good health. The receptor chain draws on TRBV10-1 and TRBJ2-1; the junction holds 13 bases that match TRBD2. The sequenced sample was naive CD4+ T cells sorted from blood. The cell subset or site label, as the study defines it: CD45RA+ positively selected. The sequence in DNA is TGCGCCAGCAGTGGACTAGCGGGGGGCAACTCCTACAATGAGCAGTTCTTC. The encoded protein is CASSGLAGGNSYNEQFF.